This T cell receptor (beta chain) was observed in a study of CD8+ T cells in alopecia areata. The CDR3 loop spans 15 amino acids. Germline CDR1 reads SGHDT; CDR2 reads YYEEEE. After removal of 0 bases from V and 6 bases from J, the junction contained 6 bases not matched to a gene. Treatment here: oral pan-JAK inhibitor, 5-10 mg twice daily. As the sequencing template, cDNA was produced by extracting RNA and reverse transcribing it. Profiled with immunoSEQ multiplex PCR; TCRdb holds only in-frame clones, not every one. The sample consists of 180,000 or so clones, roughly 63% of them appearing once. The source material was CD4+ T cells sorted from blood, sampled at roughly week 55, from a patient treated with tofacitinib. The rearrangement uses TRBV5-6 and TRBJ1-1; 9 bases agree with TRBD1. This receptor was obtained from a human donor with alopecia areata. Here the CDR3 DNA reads TGTGCCAGCAGCTTGGCCGGGACAGGGTTCTCTGAAGCTTTCTTT. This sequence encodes CASSLAGTGFSEAFF.